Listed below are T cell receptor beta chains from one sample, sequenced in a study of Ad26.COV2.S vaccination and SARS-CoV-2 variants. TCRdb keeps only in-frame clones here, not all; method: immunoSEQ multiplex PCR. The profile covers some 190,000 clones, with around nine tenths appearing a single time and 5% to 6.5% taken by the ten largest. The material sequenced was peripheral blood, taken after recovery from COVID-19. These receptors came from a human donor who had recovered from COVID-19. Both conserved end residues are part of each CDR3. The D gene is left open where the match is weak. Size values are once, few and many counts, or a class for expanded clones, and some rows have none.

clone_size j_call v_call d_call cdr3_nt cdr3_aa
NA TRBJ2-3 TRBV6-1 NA TGTGCCAGCAGTGAAGCCAGGGATACGCAGTATTTT CASSEARDTQYF
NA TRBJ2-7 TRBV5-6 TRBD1 TGTGCCAGCAGTCCCTGGACAGGGGAAAACTACGAGCAGTACTTC CASSPWTGENYEQYF
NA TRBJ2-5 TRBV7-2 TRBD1 TGTGCCAGCAGCTACAACCCAGGGGGCCGGGAGACCCAGTACTTC CASSYNPGGRETQYF
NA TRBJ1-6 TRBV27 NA TGTGCCAGCAGTTACGGGACGCCTTCCTATAATTCACCCCTCCACTTT CASSYGTPSYNSPLHF
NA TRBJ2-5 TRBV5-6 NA TGTGCCAGCAGCTGGGATCCCCAAGAGACCCAGTACTTC CASSWDPQETQYF
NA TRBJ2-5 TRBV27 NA TGTGCCACCCAGAGCCTTGGAAACCCAATCGCAGAGACCCAGTACTTC CATQSLGNPIAETQYF
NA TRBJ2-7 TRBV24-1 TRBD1 TGTGCCGTTCTCAGGACAGGGGATGAGGACTACGAGCAGTACTTC CAVLRTGDEDYEQYF
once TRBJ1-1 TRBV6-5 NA TGTGCCAGCAGTTTCCCTGGACAGAAATCTTTTATTGAAGCTTTCTTT CASSFPGQKSFIEAFF
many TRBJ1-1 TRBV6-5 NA TGTGCCAGCAGTTACTCAGGGCAGAATGAAGCTTTCTTT CASSYSGQNEAFF
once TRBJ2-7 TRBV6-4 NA TGTGCCAGCAAAGCCCACTCCGAGCAGTACTTC CASKAHSEQYF
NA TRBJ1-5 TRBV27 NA TGTGCCAGCAGTCCCCCGGGAGGATTAGAGACCCAGCATTTT CASSPPGGLETQHF
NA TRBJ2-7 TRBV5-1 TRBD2 TGCGCCAGCTCCCGGGAGGGGAGCTCCTACGAGCAGTACTTC CASSREGSSYEQYF
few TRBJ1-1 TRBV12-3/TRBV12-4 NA TGTGCCAGCACCCAACTGAGGACAGAAGCTTTCTTT CASTQLRTEAFF
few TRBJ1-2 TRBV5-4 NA TGTGCCAGCAGCTTGGGCGGGTTGGACTATGGCTACACCTTC CASSLGGLDYGYTF
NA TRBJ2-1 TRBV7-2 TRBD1 TGTGCCAGCAGCTGGGACAGGGGCACCTACAATGAGCAGTTCTTC CASSWDRGTYNEQFF
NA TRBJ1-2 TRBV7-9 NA TGTGCCAGCAGCTTAGGGCAGGCGGGAACTTATGGCTACACCTTC CASSLGQAGTYGYTF
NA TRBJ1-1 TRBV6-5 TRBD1 TGTGCCGCGACAGGGGGGACTGAAGCTTTCTTT CAATGGTEAFF
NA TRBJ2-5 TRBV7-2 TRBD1 TGTGCCAGCAGCGAGGGGACAGGGAGGAAGACCCAGTACTTC CASSEGTGRKTQYF
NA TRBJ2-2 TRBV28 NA TGTGCCAGCAGTCCCGAACAGGCCGCGAACACCGGGGAGCTGTTTTTT CASSPEQAANTGELFF
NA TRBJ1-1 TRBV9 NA TGTGCCAGCAGCGTGAACAGGGATAGGACTGAAGCTTTCTTT CASSVNRDRTEAFF
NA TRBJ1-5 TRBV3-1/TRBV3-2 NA TGTGCCAGCAGCCAAGATATAGGGTGGACAGCTTTTAATCAGCCCCAGCATTTT CASSQDIGWTAFNQPQHF
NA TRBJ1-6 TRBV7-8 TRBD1 TGTGCCAGCAGCCTACAGGGGGTCGAGAATTCACCCCTCCACTTT CASSLQGVENSPLHF
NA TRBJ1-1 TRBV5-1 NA TGCGCCAGCAGCTCGACTCGCACTGAAGCTTTCTTT CASSSTRTEAFF
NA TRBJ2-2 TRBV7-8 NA TGTGCCAGCAGCTTAGCCCAGAACACCGGGGAGCTGTTTTTT CASSLAQNTGELFF
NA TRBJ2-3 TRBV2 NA TGTGCCAGCAGTCGTGATATGAGCACAGATACGCAGTATTTT CASSRDMSTDTQYF
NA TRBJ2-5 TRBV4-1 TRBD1 TGCGCCAGCAGCCAAGATCGGGACAGAGAGACCCAGTACTTC CASSQDRDRETQYF
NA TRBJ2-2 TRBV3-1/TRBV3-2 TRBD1 TGTGCCAGCAGCCAAGTTCGGACAGGGGGTATCGGGGAGCTGTTTTTT CASSQVRTGGIGELFF
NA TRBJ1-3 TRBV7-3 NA TGTGCCAGCAGCCAAAGCTCTGGAAACACCATATATTTT CASSQSSGNTIYF
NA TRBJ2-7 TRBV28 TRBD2 TGTGCCAGCAGTTTTGGGCTAGCGGGGGTGTACGAGCAGTACTTC CASSFGLAGVYEQYF
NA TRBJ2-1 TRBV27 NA TGTGCCAGCAGTTTATCGTGGGAGGCAACCTACAATGAGCAGTTCTTC CASSLSWEATYNEQFF
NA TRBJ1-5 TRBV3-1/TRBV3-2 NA TGTGCCAGCAGCCAAATGATTAGCCAGCCCCAGCATTTT CASSQMISQPQHF
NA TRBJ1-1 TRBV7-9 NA TGTGCCAGCAGCTCCCACGACGAGGTGGGAGCTTTCTTT CASSSHDEVGAFF
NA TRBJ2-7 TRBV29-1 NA TGCAGCGCTGTTACACAGGGGAAGGCGGGATACGAGCAGTACTTC CSAVTQGKAGYEQYF
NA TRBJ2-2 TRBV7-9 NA TGTGCCAGCAGCACTTACAGGGACACGAACACCGGGGAGCTGTTTTTT CASSTYRDTNTGELFF
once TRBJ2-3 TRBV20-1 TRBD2 TGCAGTGCTAGTCCCCTAGCGGGACGGGATACGCAGTATTTT CSASPLAGRDTQYF
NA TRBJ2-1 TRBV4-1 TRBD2 TGCGCCAGCAGCCTCCTTAGCGGGAGTACCTCCGGTGAGCAGTTCTTC CASSLLSGSTSGEQFF
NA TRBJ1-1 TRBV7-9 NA TGTGCCAGCAGCTCCTCAGGCCACATGAACACTGAAGCTTTCTTT CASSSSGHMNTEAFF
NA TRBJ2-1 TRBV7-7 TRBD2 TGTGCCAGCAGCCCCAGCGGGAGTTCCTACAATGAGCAGTTCTTC CASSPSGSSYNEQFF
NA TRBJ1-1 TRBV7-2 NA TGTGCCAGCAGCCTACTGGGCCGACCTAGGAACACTGAAGCTTTCTTT CASSLLGRPRNTEAFF
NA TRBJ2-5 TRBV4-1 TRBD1 TGCGCCAGCAGCAACAGGGGCGGGGAGACCCAGTACTTC CASSNRGGETQYF
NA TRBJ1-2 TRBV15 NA TGTGCCACCAGCAGAGATGCGGGGGCCAACTATGGCTACACCTTC CATSRDAGANYGYTF
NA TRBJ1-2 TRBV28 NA TGTGCCAGCAACCAGGGGCAGGAAGGCTACACCTTC CASNQGQEGYTF
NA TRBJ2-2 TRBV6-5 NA TGTGCCAGCAGCCAGTCCCCAAAAGCCACCGGGGAGCTGTTTTTT CASSQSPKATGELFF
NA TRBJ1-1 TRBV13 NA TGTGCCAGCAGCGACCCAATCTTTGACACTGAAGCTTTCTTT CASSDPIFDTEAFF
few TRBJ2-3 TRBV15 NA TGTGCCACCAGCAGAGACCCCCTAGCTAGCACAGATACGCAGTATTTT CATSRDPLASTDTQYF
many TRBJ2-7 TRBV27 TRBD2 TGTGCCAGCAGTTCTCGGGGGAGGGTCCCCTACGAGCAGTACTTC CASSSRGRVPYEQYF
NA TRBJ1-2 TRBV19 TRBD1 TGTGCCAGTACCCTTAGATCCGGGACAGGGGACGATGGCTACACCTTC CASTLRSGTGDDGYTF
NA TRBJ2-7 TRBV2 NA TGTGCCAGCAGTGTCTGGACTGATGCCTACGAGCAGTACTTC CASSVWTDAYEQYF
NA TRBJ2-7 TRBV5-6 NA TGTGCCAGCAGCTCTCTCCCGCAGGGCCTTTACGAGCAGTACTTC CASSSLPQGLYEQYF
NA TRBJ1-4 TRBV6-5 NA TGTGCCAGCAGGGATACAGGGCGATGGAATGAAAAACTGTTTTTT CASRDTGRWNEKLFF
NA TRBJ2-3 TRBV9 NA TGTGCCAGCAGCGTAGCTGGGGTGGGGGATACGCAGTATTTT CASSVAGVGDTQYF
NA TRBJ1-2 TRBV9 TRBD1 TGTGCCAGCAGACCATCCGGGACAGCCTATGGCTACACCTTC CASRPSGTAYGYTF
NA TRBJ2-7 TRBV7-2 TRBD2 TGTGCCAGCAGCTATAGACTAGCGGGGGCTTACGAGCAGTACTTC CASSYRLAGAYEQYF
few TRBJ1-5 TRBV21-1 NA TGTGCCAGCAGCAAAGGCGGGGATCAACAGCCCCAGCATTTT CASSKGGDQQPQHF
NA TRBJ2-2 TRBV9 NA TGTGCCAGCAGCCCACGCCGGGGCAGTGATACCGGGGAGCTGTTTTTT CASSPRRGSDTGELFF